The 6 T cell receptor beta chains below come from one sample, sequenced in a study of blood T cells in healthy people across ages. The second PCR ran roughly 7 to 11 cycles with a sample-barcoded 5' primer and J-beta primers. TCRdb used MiXCR to reprocess the 5' RACE reads, holding one entry per CDR3 protein. The sample includes fewer than 750,000 distinct CDR3 sequences, over 40% of them seen just once. The sequenced sample consisted of blood. The receptors originated from an elderly woman in good health.

V and J are TRBV28 and TRBJ2-1; TRBD2 aligns across 8 bases. The junction had 15 bases not matched to a gene; V was cut back by 5 bases and J by 9 bases. The CDR3 runs 16 residues. Germline V lookup: CDR1 MDHEN, CDR2 SYDVKM. CDR3 DNA sequence: TGTGCCAGCAGTCCGTCCTCTAGCGGGCCCCACAGTGAGCAGTTCTTC. Translating gives CASSPSSSGPHSEQFF.

The genes are TRBV7-9 and TRBJ2-1; D might be TRBD1 or TRBD2, each matching 6 bases. Germline-derived CDR1 and CDR2 are SEHNR and FQNEAQ (reference sequence). The V gene lost 4 bases and the J gene lost 5 bases, with 15 bases spanning the gap. The length of the CDR3 is 15 residues. The CDR3 spells CASSWKGGANNEQFF. In DNA, the CDR3 is TGTGCCAGCAGCTGGAAGGGGGGAGCTAACAATGAGCAGTTCTTC. Drawing the rest from reference TRBV7-9 and TRBJ2-1, the complete variable domain is DTGVSQNPRHKITKRGQNVTFRCDPISEHNRLYWYRQTLGQGPEFLTYFQNEAQLEKSRLLSDRFSAERPKGSFSTLEIQRTEQGDSAMYLCASSWKGGANNEQFFGPGTRLTVL.

This clonotype has a single count. The V gene is TRBV7-2, the J gene TRBJ1-2; unclear D gene. Germline CDR1 SGHTA, CDR2 FQGNSA. Trimming stripped 0 bases from V and 2 bases from J, with 10 bases between. CDR3 length: 15 amino acids. The CDR3 sequence: CASSLAFSINYGYTF. Here the CDR3 DNA reads TGTGCCAGCAGCTTAGCGTTCAGCATAAACTATGGCTACACCTTC.

This clonotype was detected ten times or more. The CDR3 DNA follows: TGTGCCAGCAGTTCGGGACTAGCGGTCTTCACAGATACGCAGTATTTT. It is translated as CASSSGLAVFTDTQYF. This chain links TRBV12-3 or TRBV12-4 with TRBJ2-3, with TRBD2 identical over 11 bases. The CDR3 totals 16 residues. Losses at the gene ends were 4 bases for V and 2 bases for J; bases not matched to a gene: 5.

V is TRBV7-2 and J is TRBJ1-1, with 9 positions matching TRBD1. The CDR3 has 17 residues. Germline assignment: CDR1 SGHTA and CDR2 FQGNSA. Germline trimming cut 3 bases from V and 1 base from J; bases unmatched to any gene: 9. The CDR3 nucleotides read TGTGCCAGCAGCTTGGCTTCTCCGGGACAGGGGAACACTGAAGCTTTCTTT. Translation: CASSLASPGQGNTEAFF. The whole variable domain, filled in from reference TRBV7-2 and TRBJ1-1, reads GAGVSQSPSNKVTEKGKDVELRCDPISGHTALYWYRQSLGQGLEFLIYFQGNSAPDKSGLPSDRFSAERTGGSVSTLTIQRTQQEDSAVYLCASSLASPGQGNTEAFFGQGTRLTVV.

This clonotype came up a few times. CDR3 protein: CASSDPGRTTDTQYF. DNA of the CDR3: TGTGCCAGCAGTGACCCGGGCCGGACCACAGATACGCAGTATTTT. V usage is TRBV25-1 and J usage is TRBJ2-3; D is unclear. V lost 3 bases, J lost 2 bases, and 12 bases lay in between. There are 15 residues in the CDR3. CDR1 is MGHDK and CDR2 is SYGVNS in the germline V gene. The full variable domain, completed using reference TRBV25-1 and TRBJ2-3, is EADIYQTPRYLVIGTGKKITLECSQTMGHDKMYWYQQDPGMELHLIHYSYGVNSTEKGDLSSESTVSRIRTEHFPLTLESARPSHTSQYLCASSDPGRTTDTQYFGPGTRLTVL.